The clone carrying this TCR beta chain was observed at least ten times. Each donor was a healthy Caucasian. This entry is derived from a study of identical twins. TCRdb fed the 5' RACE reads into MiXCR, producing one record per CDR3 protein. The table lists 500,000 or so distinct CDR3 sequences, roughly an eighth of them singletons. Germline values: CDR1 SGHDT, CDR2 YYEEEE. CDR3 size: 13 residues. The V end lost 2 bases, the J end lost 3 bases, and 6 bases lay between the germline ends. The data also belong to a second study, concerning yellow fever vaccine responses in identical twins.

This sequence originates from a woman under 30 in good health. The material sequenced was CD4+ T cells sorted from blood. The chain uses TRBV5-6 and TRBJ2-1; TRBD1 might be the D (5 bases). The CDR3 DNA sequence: TGTGCCAGCAGCTTTGACAGCTACAATGAGCAGTTCTTC. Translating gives CASSFDSYNEQFF.